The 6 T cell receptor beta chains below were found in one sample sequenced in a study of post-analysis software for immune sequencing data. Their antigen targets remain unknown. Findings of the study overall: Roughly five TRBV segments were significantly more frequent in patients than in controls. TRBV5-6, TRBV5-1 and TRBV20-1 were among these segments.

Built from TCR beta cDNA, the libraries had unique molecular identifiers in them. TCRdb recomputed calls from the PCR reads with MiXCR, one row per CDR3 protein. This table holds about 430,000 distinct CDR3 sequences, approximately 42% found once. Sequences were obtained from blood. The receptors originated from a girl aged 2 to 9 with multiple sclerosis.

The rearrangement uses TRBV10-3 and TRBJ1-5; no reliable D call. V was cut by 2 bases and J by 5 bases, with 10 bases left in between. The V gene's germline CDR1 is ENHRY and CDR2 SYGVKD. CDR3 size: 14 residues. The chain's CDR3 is CAISEERGYQPQHF. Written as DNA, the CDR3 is TGTGCCATCAGTGAGGAGCGGGGTTATCAGCCCCAGCATTTT.

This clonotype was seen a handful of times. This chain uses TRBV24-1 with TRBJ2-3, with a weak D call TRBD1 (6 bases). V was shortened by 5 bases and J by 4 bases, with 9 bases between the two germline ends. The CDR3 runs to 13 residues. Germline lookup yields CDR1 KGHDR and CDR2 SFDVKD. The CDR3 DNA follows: TGTGCCACCAGTGTCGCAGGGGCAGATACGCAGTATTTT. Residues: CATSVAGADTQYF.

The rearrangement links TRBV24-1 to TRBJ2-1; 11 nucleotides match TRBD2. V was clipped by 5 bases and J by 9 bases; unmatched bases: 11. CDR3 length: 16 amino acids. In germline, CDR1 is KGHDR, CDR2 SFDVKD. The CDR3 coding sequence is TGTGCCACCAGTGCTCATAACCTAGCGGGAGGTTTTGAGCAGTTCTTC. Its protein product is CATSAHNLAGGFEQFF.

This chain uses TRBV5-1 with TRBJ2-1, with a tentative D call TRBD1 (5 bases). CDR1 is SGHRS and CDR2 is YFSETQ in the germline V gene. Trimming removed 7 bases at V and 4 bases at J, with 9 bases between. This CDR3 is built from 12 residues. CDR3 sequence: CASGNRYNEQFF. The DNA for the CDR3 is TGCGCCAGCGGAAACAGGTACAATGAGCAGTTCTTC.

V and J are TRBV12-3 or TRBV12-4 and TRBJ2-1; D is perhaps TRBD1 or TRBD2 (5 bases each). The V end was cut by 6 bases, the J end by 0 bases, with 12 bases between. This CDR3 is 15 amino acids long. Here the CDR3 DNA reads TGTGCCAGCAGGCAGGGACCCAACTCCTACAATGAGCAGTTCTTC. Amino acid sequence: CASRQGPNSYNEQFF.

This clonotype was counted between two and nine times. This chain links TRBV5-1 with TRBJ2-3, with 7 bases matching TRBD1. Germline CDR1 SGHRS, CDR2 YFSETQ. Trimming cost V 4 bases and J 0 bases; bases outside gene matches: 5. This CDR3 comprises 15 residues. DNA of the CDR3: TGCGCCAGCAGCGGACAGGTATTCAGCACAGATACGCAGTATTTT. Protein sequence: CASSGQVFSTDTQYF.